The present T cell receptor (beta chain) was sequenced within a study of breast tumors, draining lymph nodes, adjacent tissues. Germline V gives CDR1 SGHTS, CDR2 YDEGEE. The CDR3 spans 18 residues. The V and J ends lost 7 bases and 6 bases, in that order; junction bases with no gene match: 22. TCRdb re-derived calls from the multiplex PCR reads in MiXCR, one entry per CDR3 protein. The data contain some 120,000 distinct CDR3 sequences, 20% of them singletons. Turning to this clonotype: What it binds is not known. It may be a read error: a sequence one base away is much more abundant.

Study-wide results and caveats: Data only fit, rather than demonstrated, lymph node origin of most tumor T cells. Tumor and nontumor repertoires were significantly more similar in luminal-like than in basal-like breast cancer. Most tumor T cells seemingly derive from lymph node, then expand in tumor. Tumor repertoires ranked between lymph nodes and nontumor tissue in diversity, with V and J gene preferences.

Samples came from axillary lymph nodes draining the breast cancer. The chain recombines TRBV5-8 with TRBJ2-3; TRBD1 matches at 8 bases. The receptor's source is a female donor with breast cancer. Some clones in this sample may be carry-over from other donors' samples. Sequencing used axillary lymph node tissue. The CDR3 DNA is TGTGCCAGCGGCGACGAAACCGGGACAGGATTCTTTGCCGATACGCAGTATTTT. Its protein product is CASGDETGTGFFADTQYF.